A single sample is the source of the 25 T cell receptor beta chains below, sequenced in a study of CD8 T cells in Susac syndrome. RNA amounts of roughly 0.5 to 1 ug underwent reverse transcription with random hexamers. Each CDR3 protein gets one entry after TCRdb re-called the immunoSEQ multiplex PCR reads with MiXCR. The sample carries approximately 220,000 distinct CDR3 sequences, around 90% recorded once. The material sequenced was CD8+ T cells from PBMCs. Receptor source: a human donor with multiple sclerosis.

This rearrangement joins TRBV11-3 to TRBJ2-1; D not certain. The germline V gene encodes CDR1 SGHNT and CDR2 YENEEA. This CDR3 comprises 11 residues. Trimming cost V 5 bases and J 9 bases, with 8 bases left between them. The CDR3 coding sequence is TGTGCCAGCAGCGACACGGGTGAGCAGTTCTTC. As protein: CASSDTGEQFF.

This clonotype was recorded once. The rearrangement uses TRBV15 and TRBJ1-5; D not resolved. This CDR3 spans 13 amino acids. Germline CDR1 reads LNHNV; CDR2 reads YYDKDF (reference sequence). Trimming removed 4 bases from V and 4 bases from J, with 8 bases in between. CDR3 region: CATSIEVNQPQHF. The CDR3 DNA sequence: TGTGCCACCAGCATCGAGGTGAATCAGCCCCAGCATTTT.

The gene calls are TRBV20-1 and TRBJ2-1; D remains ambiguous. Between the trimmed V and J ends, which lost 3 bases and 8 bases, there was a span of 14 bases. Germline CDR1 DFQATT, CDR2 SNEGSKA (reference sequence). CDR3 length equals 13 residues. The CDR3 sequence is CSASPMDGDEQFF. The CDR3 coding sequence is TGCAGTGCTAGCCCGATGGACGGCGATGAGCAGTTCTTC.

The chain employs TRBV10-3 and TRBJ1-1, with D unresolved. CDR3 length: 13 amino acids. Germline CDR1 ENHRY, CDR2 SYGVKD. Trimming took 3 bases from V and 2 from J, leaving 7 bases between them. The CDR3 region has the DNA TGTGCCATCAGTGATCAGTTTAACACTGAAGCTTTCTTT. It translates to CAISDQFNTEAFF.

The chain recombines TRBV19 with TRBJ1-4; no clear D gene. The CDR3 spans 15 residues. V was clipped by 1 base and J by 3 bases, with 9 bases between them. Germline lookup yields CDR1 LNHDA and CDR2 SQIVND (reference sequence). CDR3 sequence: CASSIGVPANEKLFF. The CDR3 DNA follows: TGTGCCAGTAGTATAGGGGTACCGGCTAATGAAAAACTGTTTTTT. Full variable domain (rest looked up from reference TRBV19 and TRBJ1-4): DGGITQSPKYLFRKEGQNVTLSCEQNLNHDAMYWYRQDPGQGLRLIYYSQIVNDFQKGDIAEGYSVSREKKESFPLTVTSAQKNPTAFYLCASSIGVPANEKLFFGSGTQLSVL.

This clonotype was observed once. The chain uses TRBV6-2 or TRBV6-3 and TRBJ2-3; D not resolved. Trimming took off 7 bases at V and 8 bases at J, with 10 bases between the two ends. Germline assignment: CDR1 MNHEY and CDR2 SVGEGT. This CDR3 is 11 amino acids long. CDR3: CASTQVFTQYF. The CDR3 nucleotides are TGTGCCAGCACTCAGGTTTTTACGCAGTATTTT.

V usage is TRBV3-1 and J usage is TRBJ2-1; TRBD2 matches at 8 bases. CDR3 size: 16 residues. The V gene's germline CDR1 is LGHDT and CDR2 YNNKEL (reference sequence). The ends lost 4 bases at V and 0 bases at J; junction bases unmatched: 5. The CDR3 coding sequence is TGTGCCAGCAGCCCCTTAGCGGGAAGCTCCTACAATGAGCAGTTCTTC. It specifies CASSPLAGSSYNEQFF.

The chain joins TRBV4-1 to TRBJ1-5; weak D call: TRBD1 (5 bases). Germline CDR1 and CDR2: MGHRA and YSYEKL. The CDR3 spans 15 residues. V lost 1 base and J 5 bases, leaving 12 bases between the germline ends. The CDR3 DNA follows: TGCGCCAGCAGCCAAGGGGATATAGGGGATCAGCCCCAGCATTTT. Its protein is CASSQGDIGDQPQHF.

The rearrangement links TRBV9 to TRBJ1-1, with D possibly matching TRBD1 (5 bases). The CDR3 runs 15 residues. CDR1 and CDR2 (germline): SGDLS, YYNGEE. V lost 0 bases to trimming and J lost 3 bases, with 12 bases between them. CDR3 in DNA: TGTGCCAGCAGCGTAGCTGGATTGGGGGACACTGAAGCTTTCTTT. This sequence encodes CASSVAGLGDTEAFF.

The chain couples TRBV27 to TRBJ2-6; D not resolved. Germline V CDR1 and CDR2: MNHEY, SMNVEV (reference sequence). V lost 6 bases and J lost 0, with 24 bases in between. The CDR3 contains 20 residues. CDR3 sequence reads: CASSPHVRWSNPSGANVLTF. In nucleotides, the CDR3 is TGTGCCAGCAGCCCCCACGTTCGGTGGAGTAACCCCTCTGGGGCCAACGTCCTGACTTTC.

This clonotype was seen only once. The chain is built from TRBV10-3 and TRBJ2-3, with 11 bases fitting TRBD2. The CDR3 covers 17 residues. V trimming: 10 bases; J trimming: 7 bases; junction bases outside the gene matches: 19. Germline V gene data show CDR1 as ENHRY and CDR2 as SYGVKD. CDR3 residues: CATGGVTSGSDVYTQYF. The CDR3 coding sequence is TGTGCCACGGGGGGGGTTACTAGCGGGAGTGATGTGTATACGCAGTATTTT.

The chain couples TRBV4-1 to TRBJ2-7; D unresolved. Trimming took off 1 base at V and 0 bases at J, with 4 bases between the two ends. This CDR3 region has 13 residues. CDR1 MGHRA and CDR2 YSYEKL come from the germline V gene. The CDR3 DNA follows: TGCGCCAGCAGCCAAGGATTCTCCTACGAGCAGTACTTC. This translates into CASSQGFSYEQYF.

The sample holds one count of this clonotype. The gene calls are TRBV10-3 and TRBJ2-1; 8 bases align to TRBD2. In germline, CDR1 is ENHRY, CDR2 SYGVKD. CDR3 length equals 14 residues. Trimming removed 9 bases from V and 5 bases from J; junction bases left unmatched: 9. CDR3 sequence: CAIHSGKVDNEQFF. In DNA, the CDR3 is TGTGCCATTCATAGCGGGAAAGTCGACAATGAGCAGTTCTTC.

The rearrangement joins TRBV20-1 to TRBJ2-7; TRBD1 aligns across 10 bases. The CDR3 is 16 residues long. The V and J ends lost 1 base and 4 bases, in that order; junction bases with no gene match: 10. Germline V gene lookup returns CDR1 DFQATT and CDR2 SNEGSKA (reference sequence). The CDR3 region has the DNA TGCAGTGCTAGAGGAAGGGGACAGGGGTCCCCTTACGAGCAGTACTTC. Translated, it gives CSARGRGQGSPYEQYF.

V gene TRBV6-4 combines with J gene TRBJ2-2; the match to TRBD2 covers 13 bases. The germline V gene encodes CDR1 MRHNA and CDR2 SNTAGT. CDR3 length: 17 amino acids. V dropped 6 bases and J dropped 4; count of bases not matched to a gene: 8. For the CDR3, the DNA is TGTGCCAGCAGCGCTGGACTAGCGGGAGATGGCACCGGGGAGCTGTTTTTT. Translated, it gives CASSAGLAGDGTGELFF.

This chain connects TRBV5-6 to TRBJ2-2, with TRBD2 matching over 9 bases. With 3 bases clipped from V and 5 bases from J, the junction kept 5 bases outside the gene matches. This CDR3 spans 15 amino acids. Germline lookup yields CDR1 SGHDT and CDR2 YYEEEE. The CDR3 coding sequence is TGTGCCAGCAGCTGGGGTAGCGGGAGTACCGGGGAGCTGTTTTTT. Translated, it gives CASSWGSGSTGELFF.

The chain has TRBV9 and TRBJ2-5; D might be TRBD1 (5 bases). The CDR3 totals 16 residues. Germline V gene sequence: CDR1 SGDLS, CDR2 YYNGEE. Trimming removed 2 bases from V and 5 bases from J, with 19 bases in between. The CDR3 here is CASSVQSDPAGETQYF. As DNA, the CDR3 is TGTGCCAGCAGCGTTCAATCTGATCCCGCAGGGGAGACCCAGTACTTC.

This chain uses TRBV6-2 or TRBV6-3 with TRBJ2-1, with 8 bases fitting TRBD2. Germline CDR1 reads MNHEY; CDR2 reads SVGEGT. This CDR3 has 21 amino acids. Losses at the gene ends were 2 bases for V and 1 base for J; bases not matched to a gene: 19. The CDR3 here is CASSYANPPALAGRSYNEQFF. The DNA for the CDR3 is TGTGCCAGCAGTTACGCTAATCCCCCGGCCTTAGCGGGACGGTCCTACAATGAGCAGTTCTTC.

The rearrangement uses TRBV5-4 and TRBJ2-3; TRBD2 matches 7 bases. CDR1 is SGHNT, CDR2 YYREEE, per germline (reference sequence). This CDR3 is 15 amino acids long. Trimming at V came to 1 base and at J to 4 bases, leaving 6 bases not matched to a gene. For the CDR3, the DNA is TGTGCCAGCAGCTTGTATGAACTAGCGCCAGATACGCAGTATTTT. Encoded protein: CASSLYELAPDTQYF.

V is TRBV27 and J is TRBJ2-2, with unresolved D. V was shortened by 0 bases and J by 4 bases, with 9 bases between the two germline ends. The length of the CDR3 is 15 residues. From germline, CDR1 is MNHEY and CDR2 SMNVEV (reference sequence). CDR3 loop: CASSLSLTSTGELFF. Here the CDR3 DNA reads TGTGCCAGCAGTTTATCCCTCACTTCCACCGGGGAGCTGTTTTTT.

The chain couples TRBV19 to TRBJ1-4; D not certain. There are 15 residues in the CDR3. Trimming pared 9 bases from V and 5 bases from J, leaving 19 bases between. Per the germline V gene, CDR1 is LNHDA and CDR2 is SQIVND (reference sequence). Written as DNA, the CDR3 is TGTGCCAGCGCCGACCTTCGAAGTCTAAATGAAAAACTGTTTTTT. It is translated as CASADLRSLNEKLFF.

The chain is built from TRBV30 and TRBJ2-7; perhaps TRBD2 as D (6 bases). The germline V gene encodes CDR1 GTSNPN and CDR2 SVGIG (reference sequence). The CDR3 has 13 amino acids. The V end was cut by 5 bases, the J end by 2 bases, with 13 bases between. The CDR3 spells CAWDLGEAYEQYF. The DNA for the CDR3 is TGTGCCTGGGACCTGGGGGAGGCCTACGAGCAGTACTTC.

The rearrangement uses TRBV14 and TRBJ2-7; D may match TRBD1 or TRBD2 (5 bases each). The CDR3 has 15 residues. CDR1 is SGHDN and CDR2 is FVKESK in the germline V gene. Trimming left V 0 bases short and J 5 bases short, with 14 bases between. The CDR3 nucleotides are TGTGCCAGCAGCCAAGATGGGACCTCCGGCGACGAGCAGTACTTC. Encoded protein: CASSQDGTSGDEQYF.

The chain joins TRBV5-1 to TRBJ2-6; 8 bases are a match to TRBD1. Losses at the gene ends were 0 bases for V and 0 bases for J; bases not matched to a gene: 8. Per the germline V gene, CDR1 is SGHRS and CDR2 is YFSETQ. This CDR3 comprises 19 residues. CDR3 in DNA: TGCGCCAGCAGCTTGGGGACAGGGTTTAGTCACTCTGGGGCCAACGTCCTGACTTTC. It yields the protein CASSLGTGFSHSGANVLTF.

This chain connects TRBV7-6 to TRBJ2-7, with 10 bases that match TRBD2. Germline trimming cut 4 bases from V and 7 bases from J; bases unmatched to any gene: 16. CDR1 SGHVS and CDR2 FNYEAQ come from the germline V gene. CDR3 length: 17 residues. Here the CDR3 reads CASSSRAGGPGLEEQYF. CDR3 in DNA: TGTGCCAGCAGCTCCCGAGCGGGAGGGCCGGGTTTGGAAGAGCAGTACTTC.